Shown below are 8 T cell receptor beta chains from a single sample sequenced in a study of tumor T cells in aggressive B-cell lymphoma (dated by TCRdb to about 2017). Libraries were prepared through the immunoSEQ multiplex PCR assay. In TCRdb, the immuneACCESS table is reduced to in-frame sequences with V and J assigned. These tables do not hold every clone; where another copy was compared, an unresolved V gene accounts for under half, and the others remain unexplained. The sample has thousands of clones on record, about 80% of them singletons. The ten largest clones add up to approximately 3% of the sample. The sample consisted of tumor tissue. The origin of the receptors is an adult with diffuse large B cell lymphoma.

This chain uses TRBV15 with TRBJ2-1, with a tentative D call TRBD2 (5 bases). Looked up from germline, CDR1 is LNHNV and CDR2 is YYDKDF (reference sequence). The CDR3 spans 12 residues. Trimming left V 0 bases short and J 9 bases short, with 6 bases between. The CDR3 protein is CATSRDRGEQFF. As DNA, the CDR3 is TGTGCCACCAGCAGAGATCGGGGTGAGCAGTTCTTC.

This sequence joins TRBV29-1 and TRBJ1-1, with 9 bases matching TRBD1. V trimming: 6 bases; J trimming: 4 bases; junction bases outside the gene matches: 6. CDR1 is SQVTM, CDR2 ANQGSEA, per germline. CDR3 length: 13 amino acids. CDR3 sequence (DNA): TGCAGCGTGGGACAGGGAGGGTTCACTGAAGCTTTCTTT. It specifies CSVGQGGFTEAFF.

The CDR3 is CASSELRAMNTEAFF. The DNA of the CDR3 is TGCGCCAGCAGTGAGTTGAGGGCTATGAACACTGAAGCTTTCTTT. V is TRBV10-2 and J is TRBJ1-1, with D unclear. The V gene's germline CDR1 is WSHSY and CDR2 SAAADI. This CDR3 has 15 residues. V gave up 1 base and J gave up 0 bases, with 9 bases separating them.

This clone was seen once. The chain recombines TRBV19 with TRBJ2-5; a weak D match, TRBD2 (6 bases). The DNA end lines up better with TRBJ2-7; the J call may be wrong. The CDR3 loop spans 16 amino acids. In germline, CDR1 is LNHDA, CDR2 SQIVND (reference sequence). CDR3 DNA: TGTGCCAGTAGTAGGACTCAGCGGGTCAGCTCCTACGAGCAGTACTTC. As protein: CASSRTQRVSSYEQYF.

The CDR3 region is CASSRTSGSYNEQFF. CDR3 nucleotides: TGTGCCAGCAGCCGTACTAGCGGGAGTTACAATGAGCAGTTCTTC. The rearrangement joins TRBV11-2 to TRBJ2-1, with 11 bases matching TRBD2. The CDR3 contains 15 residues. Germline V CDR1 and CDR2: SGHAT, FQNNGV. V dropped 5 bases and J dropped 4; count of bases not matched to a gene: 4.

This clone was seen a handful of times. The genes are TRBV28 and TRBJ2-7; D gene ambiguous. The CDR3 has 13 amino acids. V was cut by 3 bases and J by 2 bases, with 8 bases left in between. Germline assignment: CDR1 MDHEN and CDR2 SYDVKM. Written as DNA, the CDR3 is TGTGCCAGCAGTTTCCGGGTACCCTACGAGCAGTACTTC. Protein: CASSFRVPYEQYF. The entire variable domain, with the rest obtained from reference TRBV28 and TRBJ2-7, is as follows: DVKVTQSSRYLVKRTGEKVFLECVQDMDHENMFWYRQDPGLGLRLIYFSYDVKMKEKGDIPEGYSVSREKKERFSLILESASTNQTSMYLCASSFRVPYEQYFGPGTRLTVT.

The chain has TRBV4-3 and TRBJ2-7; no firm D call. V was shortened by 0 bases and J by 0 bases, with 12 bases between the two germline ends. The CDR3 is 16 amino acids. Germline CDR1 reads LGHNA; CDR2 reads YSLEER. In DNA form, the CDR3 reads TGCGCCAGCAGCCAAGACCCGGGTCCTAGCTCCTACGAGCAGTACTTC. Protein: CASSQDPGPSSYEQYF.

The rearrangement uses TRBV20-1 and TRBJ2-5, with D perhaps matching TRBD2 (6 bases). CDR3 length equals 11 residues. V gave up 7 bases and J gave up 2 bases, with 8 bases separating them. Germline CDR1 is DFQATT and CDR2 is SNEGSKA (reference sequence). CDR3 bases: TGCAGTGTCCGGGGGCAAGAGACCCAGTACTTC. Translation gives CSVRGQETQYF.